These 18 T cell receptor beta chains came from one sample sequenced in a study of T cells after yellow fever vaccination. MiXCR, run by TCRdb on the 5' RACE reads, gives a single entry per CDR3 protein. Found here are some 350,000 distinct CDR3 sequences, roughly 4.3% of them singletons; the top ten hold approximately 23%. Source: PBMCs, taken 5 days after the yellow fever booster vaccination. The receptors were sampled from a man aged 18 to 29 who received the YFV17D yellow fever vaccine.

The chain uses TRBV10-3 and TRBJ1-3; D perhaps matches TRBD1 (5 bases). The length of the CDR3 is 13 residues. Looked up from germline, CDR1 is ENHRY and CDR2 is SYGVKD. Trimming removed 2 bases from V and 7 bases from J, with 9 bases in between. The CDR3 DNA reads TGTGCCATCAGTGAGGCGGGGCGGAACACCATATATTTT. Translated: CAISEAGRNTIYF.

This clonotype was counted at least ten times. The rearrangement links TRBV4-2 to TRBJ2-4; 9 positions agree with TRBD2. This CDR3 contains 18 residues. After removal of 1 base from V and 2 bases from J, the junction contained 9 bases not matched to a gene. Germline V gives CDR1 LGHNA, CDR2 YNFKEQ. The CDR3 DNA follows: TGTGCCAGCAGCCAAGGAGTTACGGCGGGGGGGCCCAAAAACATTCAGTACTTC. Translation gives CASSQGVTAGGPKNIQYF.

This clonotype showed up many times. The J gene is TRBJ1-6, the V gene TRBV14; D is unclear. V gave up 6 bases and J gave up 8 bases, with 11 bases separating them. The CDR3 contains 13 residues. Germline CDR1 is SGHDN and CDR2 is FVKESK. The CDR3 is CASSNGWDSPLHF. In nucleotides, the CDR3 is TGTGCCAGCAGTAATGGGTGGGATTCACCCCTCCACTTT.

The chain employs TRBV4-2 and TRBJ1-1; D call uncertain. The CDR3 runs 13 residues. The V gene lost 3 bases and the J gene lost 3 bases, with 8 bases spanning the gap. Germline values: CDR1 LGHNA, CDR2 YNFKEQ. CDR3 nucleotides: TGTGCCAGCAGCCACCCAGGCGACACTGAAGCTTTCTTT. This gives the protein CASSHPGDTEAFF.

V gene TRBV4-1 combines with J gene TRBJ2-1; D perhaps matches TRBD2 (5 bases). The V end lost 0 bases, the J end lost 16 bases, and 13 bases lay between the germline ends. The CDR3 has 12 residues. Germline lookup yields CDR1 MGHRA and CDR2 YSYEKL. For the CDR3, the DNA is TGCGCCAGCAGCCAAGATGGACGGGAACGATTCTTC. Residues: CASSQDGRERFF.

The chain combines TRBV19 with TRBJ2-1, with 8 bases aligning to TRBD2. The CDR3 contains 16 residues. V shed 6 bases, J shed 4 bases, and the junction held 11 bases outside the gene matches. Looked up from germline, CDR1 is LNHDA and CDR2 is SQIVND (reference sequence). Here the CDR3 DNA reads TGTGCCAGTAGCCCGATTATAGCGGGGACTTACAATGAGCAGTTCTTC. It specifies CASSPIIAGTYNEQFF. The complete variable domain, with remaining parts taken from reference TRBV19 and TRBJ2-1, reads DGGITQSPKYLFRKEGQNVTLSCEQNLNHDAMYWYRQDPGQGLRLIYYSQIVNDFQKGDIAEGYSVSREKKESFPLTVTSAQKNPTAFYLCASSPIIAGTYNEQFFGPGTRLTVL.

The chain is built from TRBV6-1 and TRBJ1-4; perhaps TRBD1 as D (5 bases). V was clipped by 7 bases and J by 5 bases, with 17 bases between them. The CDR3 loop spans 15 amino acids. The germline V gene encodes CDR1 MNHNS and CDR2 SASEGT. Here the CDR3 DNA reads TGTGCCAGCACGGGGCCCGTCCGGAGAAATGAAAAACTGTTTTTT. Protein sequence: CASTGPVRRNEKLFF.

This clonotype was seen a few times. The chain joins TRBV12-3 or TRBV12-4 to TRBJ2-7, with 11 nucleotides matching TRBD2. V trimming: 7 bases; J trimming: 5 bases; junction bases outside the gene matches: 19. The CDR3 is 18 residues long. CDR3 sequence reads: CASTSPRSKLAGVHEQYV. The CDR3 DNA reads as TGTGCCAGCACCTCCCCGCGGTCTAAACTAGCGGGGGTCCACGAGCAGTACGTC.

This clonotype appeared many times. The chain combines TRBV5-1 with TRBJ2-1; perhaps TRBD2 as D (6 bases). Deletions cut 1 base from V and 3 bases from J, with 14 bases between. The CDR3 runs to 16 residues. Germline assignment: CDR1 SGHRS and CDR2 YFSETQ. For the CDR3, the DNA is TGCGCCAGCAGCTTGTTCCCCCGGGGGAACTACAATGAGCAGTTCTTC. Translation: CASSLFPRGNYNEQFF.

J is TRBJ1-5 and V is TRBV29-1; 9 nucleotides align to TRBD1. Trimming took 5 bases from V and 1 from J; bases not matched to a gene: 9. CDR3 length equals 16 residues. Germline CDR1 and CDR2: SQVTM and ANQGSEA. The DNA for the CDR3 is TGCAGCGTTCAACAGGGGGCGGTTGACAGCAATCAGCCCCAGCATTTT. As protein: CSVQQGAVDSNQPQHF.

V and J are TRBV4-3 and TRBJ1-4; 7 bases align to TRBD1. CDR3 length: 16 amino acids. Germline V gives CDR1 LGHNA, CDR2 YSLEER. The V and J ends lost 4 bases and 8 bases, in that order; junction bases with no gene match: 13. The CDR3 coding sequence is TGCGCCAGCAGCCGGGATACAGGGGCCACGACGGAAAAACTGTTTTTT. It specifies CASSRDTGATTEKLFF.

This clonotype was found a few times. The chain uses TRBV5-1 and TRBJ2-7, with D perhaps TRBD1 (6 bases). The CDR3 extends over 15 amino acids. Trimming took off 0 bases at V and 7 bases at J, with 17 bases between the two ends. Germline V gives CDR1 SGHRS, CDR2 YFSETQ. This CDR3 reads CASSLEPGQLREQYV. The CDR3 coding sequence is TGCGCCAGCAGCTTGGAACCGGGACAACTGAGGGAGCAGTACGTC.

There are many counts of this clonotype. This chain's CDR3 is CASSQVARFGEQFF. DNA for the CDR3: TGCGCCAGCAGCCAAGTAGCCCGTTTCGGTGAGCAGTTCTTC. The V and J genes are TRBV4-3 and TRBJ2-1, with unresolved D. Germline V gene lookup returns CDR1 LGHNA and CDR2 YSLEER. The CDR3 consists of 14 residues. Trimming pared 1 base from V and 9 bases from J, leaving 13 bases between.

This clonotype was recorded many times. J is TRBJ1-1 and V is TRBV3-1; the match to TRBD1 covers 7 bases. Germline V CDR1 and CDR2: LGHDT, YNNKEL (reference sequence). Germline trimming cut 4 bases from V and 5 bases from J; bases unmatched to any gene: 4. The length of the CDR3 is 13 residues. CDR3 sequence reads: CASSLLQGTEAFF. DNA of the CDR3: TGTGCCAGCAGCCTCCTACAGGGGACTGAAGCTTTCTTT.

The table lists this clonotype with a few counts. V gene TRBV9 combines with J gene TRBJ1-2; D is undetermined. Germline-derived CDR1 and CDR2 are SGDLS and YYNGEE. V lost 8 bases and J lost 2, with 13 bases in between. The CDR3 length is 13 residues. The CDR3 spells CASSGIENYGYTF. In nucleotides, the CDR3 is TGTGCCAGTTCCGGAATCGAAAACTATGGCTACACCTTC.

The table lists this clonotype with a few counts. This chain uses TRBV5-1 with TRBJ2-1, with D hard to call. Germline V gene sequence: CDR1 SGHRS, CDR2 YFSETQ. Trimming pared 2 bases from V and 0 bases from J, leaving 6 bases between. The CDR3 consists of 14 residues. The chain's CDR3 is CASSFLSSYNEQFF. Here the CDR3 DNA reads TGCGCCAGCAGCTTCCTAAGCTCCTACAATGAGCAGTTCTTC.

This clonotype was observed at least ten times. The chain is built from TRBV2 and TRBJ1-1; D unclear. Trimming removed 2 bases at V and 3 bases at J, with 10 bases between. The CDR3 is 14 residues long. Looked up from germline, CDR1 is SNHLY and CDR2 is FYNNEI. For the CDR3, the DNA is TGTGCCAGCAGTGAAAGGCCTGTCGACACTGAAGCTTTCTTT. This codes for CASSERPVDTEAFF.

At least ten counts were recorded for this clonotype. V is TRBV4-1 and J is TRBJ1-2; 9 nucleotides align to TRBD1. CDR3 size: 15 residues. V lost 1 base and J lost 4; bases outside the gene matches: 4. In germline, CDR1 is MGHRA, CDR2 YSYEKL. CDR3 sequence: CASSQGDRAGYGYTF. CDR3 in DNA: TGCGCCAGCAGCCAAGGGGACAGGGCAGGCTATGGCTACACCTTC.